This TCR beta chain was profiled in a study of T cell changes during pregnancy in multiple sclerosis. TCRdb's copy holds only in-frame clones and misses some; the assay was immunoSEQ multiplex PCR. Of approximately 47,000 clones listed, approximately 95% are singletons. CDR1 and CDR2 (germline): WNHNN, SYGVQD (reference sequence). This CDR3 has 15 amino acids. V was trimmed by 6 bases and J by 4 bases, leaving 16 bases between them. This clone was observed a few times. This sequence originates from a female donor with multiple sclerosis, enrolled in a pregnancy study. The sample was CD4+ T cells from peripheral blood mononuclear cells, taken in the first trimester of pregnancy. The genes are TRBV10-1 and TRBJ1-3; D is ambiguous. The CDR3 DNA is TGCGCCAGCAGGAGAGAAGGGAGTAGGGGAAACACCATATATTTT. The encoded protein is CASRREGSRGNTIYF.